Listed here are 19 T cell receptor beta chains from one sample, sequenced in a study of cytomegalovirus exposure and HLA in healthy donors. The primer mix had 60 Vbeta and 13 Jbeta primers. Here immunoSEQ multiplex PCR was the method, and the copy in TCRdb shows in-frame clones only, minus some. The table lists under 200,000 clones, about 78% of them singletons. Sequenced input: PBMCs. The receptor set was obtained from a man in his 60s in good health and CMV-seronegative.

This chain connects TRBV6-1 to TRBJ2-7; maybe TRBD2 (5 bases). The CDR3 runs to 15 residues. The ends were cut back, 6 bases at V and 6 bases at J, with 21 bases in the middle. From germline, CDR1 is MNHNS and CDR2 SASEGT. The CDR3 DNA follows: TGTGCCAGCAGGCTAGACTGGACTCGTTCCGCCGAGCAGTACTTC. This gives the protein CASRLDWTRSAEQYF.

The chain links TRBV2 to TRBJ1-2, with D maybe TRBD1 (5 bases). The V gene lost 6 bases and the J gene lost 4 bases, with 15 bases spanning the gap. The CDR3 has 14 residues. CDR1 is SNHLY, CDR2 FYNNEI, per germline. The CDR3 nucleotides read TGTGCCAGCAGGGGACTGACAGCGGGCTATGGCTACACCTTC. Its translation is CASRGLTAGYGYTF. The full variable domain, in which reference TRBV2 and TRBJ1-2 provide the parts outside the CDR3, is EPEVTQTPSHQVTQMGQEVILRCVPISNHLYFYWYRQILGQKVEFLVSFYNNEISEKSEIFDDQFSVERPDGSNFTLKIRSTKLEDSAMYFCASRGLTAGYGYTFGSGTRLTVV.

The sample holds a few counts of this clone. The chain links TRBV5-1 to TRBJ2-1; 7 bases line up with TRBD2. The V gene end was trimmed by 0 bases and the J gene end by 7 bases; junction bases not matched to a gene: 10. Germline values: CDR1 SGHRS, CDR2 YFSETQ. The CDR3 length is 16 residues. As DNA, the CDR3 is TGCGCCAGCAGCTTGGCCGGGACTACGACTCTAAATGAGCAGTTCTTC. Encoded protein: CASSLAGTTTLNEQFF. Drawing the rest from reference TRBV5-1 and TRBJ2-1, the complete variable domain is KAGVTQTPRYLIKTRGQQVTLSCSPISGHRSVSWYQQTPGQGLQFLFEYFSETQRNKGNFPGRFSGRQFSNSRSEMNVSTLELGDSALYLCASSLAGTTTLNEQFFGPGTRLTVL.

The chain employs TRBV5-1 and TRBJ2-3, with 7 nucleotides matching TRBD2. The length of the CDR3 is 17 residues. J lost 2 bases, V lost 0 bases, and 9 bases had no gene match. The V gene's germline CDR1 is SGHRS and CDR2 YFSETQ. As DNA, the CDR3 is TGCGCCAGCAGCTTGGGGGCCGGAGGACTAGACACAGATACGCAGTATTTT. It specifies CASSLGAGGLDTDTQYF.

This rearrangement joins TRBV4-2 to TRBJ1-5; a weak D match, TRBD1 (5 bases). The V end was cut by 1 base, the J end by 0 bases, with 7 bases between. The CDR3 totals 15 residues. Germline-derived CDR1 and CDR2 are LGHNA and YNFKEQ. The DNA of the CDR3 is TGTGCCAGCAGCCAAGGACAGTCTAGCAATCAGCCCCAGCATTTT. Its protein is CASSQGQSSNQPQHF.

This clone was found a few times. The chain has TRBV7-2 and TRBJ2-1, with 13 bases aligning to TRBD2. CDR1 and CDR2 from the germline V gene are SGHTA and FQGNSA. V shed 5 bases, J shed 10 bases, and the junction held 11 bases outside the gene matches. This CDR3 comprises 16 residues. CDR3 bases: TGTGCCAGCAGCCCCCCCGGACTAGCGGGAGCAGGAGAGCAGTTCTTC. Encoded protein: CASSPPGLAGAGEQFF. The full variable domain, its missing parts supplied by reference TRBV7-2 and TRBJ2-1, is GAGVSQSPSNKVTEKGKDVELRCDPISGHTALYWYRQSLGQGLEFLIYFQGNSAPDKSGLPSDRFSAERTGGSVSTLTIQRTQQEDSAVYLCASSPPGLAGAGEQFFGPGTRLTVL.

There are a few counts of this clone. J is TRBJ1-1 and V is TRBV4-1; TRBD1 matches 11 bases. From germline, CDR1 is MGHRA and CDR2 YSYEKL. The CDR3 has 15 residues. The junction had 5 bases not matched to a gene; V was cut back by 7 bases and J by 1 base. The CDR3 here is CASKWGTGGNTEAFF. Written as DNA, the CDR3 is TGCGCCAGCAAGTGGGGGACAGGGGGGAACACTGAAGCTTTCTTT.

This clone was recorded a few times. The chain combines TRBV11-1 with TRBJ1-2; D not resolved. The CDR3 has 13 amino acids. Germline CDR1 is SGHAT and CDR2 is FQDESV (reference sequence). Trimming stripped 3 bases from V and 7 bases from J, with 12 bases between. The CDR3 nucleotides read TGTGCCAGCAGCTTCGGGGAAACGAGTGGCTACACCTTC. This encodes CASSFGETSGYTF.

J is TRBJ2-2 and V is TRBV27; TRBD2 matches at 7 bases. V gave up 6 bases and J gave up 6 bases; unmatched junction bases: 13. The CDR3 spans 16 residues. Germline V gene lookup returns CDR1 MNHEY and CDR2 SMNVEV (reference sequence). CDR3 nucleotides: TGTGCCAGCAGACGGATTAAGCGGGGTGAAGCCGGGGAGCTGTTTTTT. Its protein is CASRRIKRGEAGELFF.

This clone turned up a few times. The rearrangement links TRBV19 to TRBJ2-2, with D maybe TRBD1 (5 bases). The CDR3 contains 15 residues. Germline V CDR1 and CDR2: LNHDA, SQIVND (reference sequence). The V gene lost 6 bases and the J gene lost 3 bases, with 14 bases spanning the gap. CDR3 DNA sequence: TGTGCCAGTAGCACCCGGGCAGGGTACACCGGGGAGCTGTTTTTT. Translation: CASSTRAGYTGELFF.

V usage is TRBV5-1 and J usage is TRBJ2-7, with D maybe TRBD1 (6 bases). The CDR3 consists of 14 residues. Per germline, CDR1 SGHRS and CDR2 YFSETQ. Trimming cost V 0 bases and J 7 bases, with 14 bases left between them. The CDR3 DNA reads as TGCGCCAGCAGCTTGGGGGACACCCCCTGGGAGCAGTACTTC. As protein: CASSLGDTPWEQYF.

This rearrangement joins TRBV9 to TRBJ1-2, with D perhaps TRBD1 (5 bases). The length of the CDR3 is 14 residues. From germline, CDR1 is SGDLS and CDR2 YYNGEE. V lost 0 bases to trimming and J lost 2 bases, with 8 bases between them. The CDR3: CASSVGPGNYGYTF. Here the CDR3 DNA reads TGTGCCAGCAGCGTAGGACCAGGGAACTATGGCTACACCTTC.

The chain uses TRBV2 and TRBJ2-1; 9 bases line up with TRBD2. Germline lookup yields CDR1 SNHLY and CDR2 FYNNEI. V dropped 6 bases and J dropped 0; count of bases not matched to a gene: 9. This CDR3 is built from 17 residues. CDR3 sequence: CASRISGSQSSYNEQFF. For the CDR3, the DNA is TGTGCCAGCAGGATTAGCGGGAGCCAAAGCTCCTACAATGAGCAGTTCTTC.

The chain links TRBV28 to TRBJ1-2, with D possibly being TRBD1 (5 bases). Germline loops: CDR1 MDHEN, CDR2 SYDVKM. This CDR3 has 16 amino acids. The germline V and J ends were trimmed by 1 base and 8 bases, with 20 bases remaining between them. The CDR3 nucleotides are TGTGCCAGCAGTTTATTAGTGACGGGCGCCGCAGGGGGCTACACCTTC. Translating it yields CASSLLVTGAAGGYTF.

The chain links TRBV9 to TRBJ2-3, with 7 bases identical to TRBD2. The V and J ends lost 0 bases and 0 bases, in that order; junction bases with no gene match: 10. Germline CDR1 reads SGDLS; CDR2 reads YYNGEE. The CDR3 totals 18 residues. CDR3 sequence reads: CASSVVLPGGPSTDTQYF. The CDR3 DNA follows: TGTGCCAGCAGCGTAGTTCTTCCGGGGGGACCTAGCACAGATACGCAGTATTTT.

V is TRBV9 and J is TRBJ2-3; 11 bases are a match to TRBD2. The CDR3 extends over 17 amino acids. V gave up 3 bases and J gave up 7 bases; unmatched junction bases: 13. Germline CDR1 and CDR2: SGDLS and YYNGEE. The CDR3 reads CASSDPLLAGGPNTQYF. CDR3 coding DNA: TGTGCCAGCAGCGACCCCCTCTTAGCGGGAGGGCCGAATACGCAGTATTTT.

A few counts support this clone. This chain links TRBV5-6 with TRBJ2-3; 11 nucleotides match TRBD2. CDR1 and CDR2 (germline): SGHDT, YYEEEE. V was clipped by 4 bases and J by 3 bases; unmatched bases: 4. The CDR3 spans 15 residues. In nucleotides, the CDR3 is TGTGCCAGCAGCCCAAGACTAGCGGGAACAGATACGCAGTATTTT. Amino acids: CASSPRLAGTDTQYF.

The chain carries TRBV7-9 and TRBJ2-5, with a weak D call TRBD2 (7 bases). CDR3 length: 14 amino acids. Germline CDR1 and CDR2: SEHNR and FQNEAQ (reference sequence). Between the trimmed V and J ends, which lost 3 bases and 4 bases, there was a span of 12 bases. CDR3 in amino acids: CASSLVGGPETQYF. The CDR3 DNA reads TGTGCCAGCAGCTTGGTCGGGGGGCCAGAGACCCAGTACTTC.

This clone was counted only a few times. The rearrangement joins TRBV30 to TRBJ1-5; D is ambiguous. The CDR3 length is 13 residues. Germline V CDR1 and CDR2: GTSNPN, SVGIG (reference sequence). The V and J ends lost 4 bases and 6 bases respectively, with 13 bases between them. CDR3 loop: CAWNHREGQPQHF. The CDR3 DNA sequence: TGTGCCTGGAATCATAGGGAGGGTCAGCCCCAGCATTTT.